The 8 T cell receptor beta chains presented below share a single source sample, sequenced in a study of blood T cell repertoires in COVID-19. Repertoires were generated with immunoSEQ multiplex PCR, while TCRdb's copy carries only in-frame clones and drops some. The table records around 160,000 clones, approximately 80% of them present only once. Source material: PBMCs or T cells enriched from blood (not recorded which). The source is a man aged 50-60 years who had recovered from COVID-19.

The chain links TRBV11-2 to TRBJ1-4, with 12 bases aligning to TRBD1. J gave up 10 bases and V 1 base, and 7 bases lay outside the gene matches. The CDR3 consists of 16 residues. Per the germline V gene, CDR1 is SGHAT and CDR2 is FQNNGV. CDR3 nucleotide sequence: TGTGCCAGCAGCTTAGTCTCCGGGACAGGGGGCGTAAAACTGTTTTTT. Protein sequence: CASSLVSGTGGVKLFF. The full variable domain, completed using reference TRBV11-2 and TRBJ1-4, is EAGVAQSPRYKIIEKRQSVAFWCNPISGHATLYWYQQILGQGPKLLIQFQNNGVVDDSQLPKDRFSAERLKGVDSTLKIQPAKLEDSAVYLCASSLVSGTGGVKLFFGSGTQLSVL.

CDR3 sequence (DNA): TGTGCCAGCAGCCATAGGAGCGGCCAAGAGACCCAGTACTTC. Its protein product is CASSHRSGQETQYF. This chain connects TRBV5-4 to TRBJ2-5; the D gene is possibly TRBD2 (5 bases). The CDR3 extends over 14 amino acids. Trimming took off 4 bases at V and 1 base at J, with 11 bases between the two ends. Germline V CDR1 and CDR2: SGHNT, YYREEE (reference sequence). Full variable domain (outside the CDR3, taken from reference TRBV5-4 and TRBJ2-5): ETGVTQSPTHLIKTRGQQVTLRCSSQSGHNTVSWYQQALGQGPQFIFQYYREEENGRGNFPPRFSGLQFPNYSSELNVNALELDDSALYLCASSHRSGQETQYFGPGTRLLVL.

The chain uses TRBV5-1 and TRBJ1-2; possible D gene TRBD1, 5 bases. Between the trimmed V and J ends, which lost 0 bases and 1 base, there was a span of 13 bases. The CDR3 totals 16 residues. Germline CDR1 reads SGHRS; CDR2 reads YFSETQ. The CDR3 DNA sequence: TGCGCCAGCAGCTTGGCCGTCAGGGAAGATAACTATGGCTACACCTTC. Residues: CASSLAVREDNYGYTF. The variable domain in full, completed from reference TRBV5-1 and TRBJ1-2, reads KAGVTQTPRYLIKTRGQQVTLSCSPISGHRSVSWYQQTPGQGLQFLFEYFSETQRNKGNFPGRFSGRQFSNSRSEMNVSTLELGDSALYLCASSLAVREDNYGYTFGSGTRLTVV.

The V call is TRBV7-8, the J call TRBJ2-7, with D perhaps TRBD1 (6 bases). V lost 5 bases and J lost 1, with 12 bases in between. Germline values: CDR1 SGHVS, CDR2 FQNEAQ. The CDR3 loop spans 14 amino acids. This chain's CDR3 is CASSKATGSYEQYF. CDR3 in DNA: TGTGCCAGCAGCAAAGCAACAGGGTCCTACGAGCAGTACTTC.

The genes are TRBV5-1 and TRBJ1-1; TRBD1 agrees at 11 bases. The V gene end was trimmed by 9 bases and the J gene end by 4 bases; junction bases not matched to a gene: 8. In germline, CDR1 is SGHRS, CDR2 YFSETQ. This CDR3 spans 14 amino acids. Written as DNA, the CDR3 is TGCGCCACCGGACAGGGGGCCGTAAGCACTGAAGCTTTCTTT. It is translated as CATGQGAVSTEAFF.

The rearrangement joins TRBV13 to TRBJ2-6; 11 bases align to TRBD1. The CDR3 length is 19 residues. The V and J ends lost 4 bases and 2 bases, in that order; junction bases with no gene match: 10. Germline values: CDR1 PRHDT, CDR2 FYEKMQ (reference sequence). The chain's CDR3 is CASSSSPGQGGPGANVLTF. As DNA, the CDR3 is TGTGCCAGCAGCTCCTCACCGGGACAGGGGGGACCTGGGGCCAACGTCCTGACTTTC.

The rearrangement joins TRBV28 to TRBJ1-2; 9 bases align to TRBD1. The germline V gene has CDR1 MDHEN and CDR2 SYDVKM. The CDR3 is 14 residues long. V gave up 5 bases and J gave up 5 bases; unmatched junction bases: 6. CDR3 in amino acids: CASSTGQGKYGYTF. The DNA for the CDR3 is TGTGCCAGCAGTACCGGACAGGGGAAGTATGGCTACACCTTC.

This sequence joins TRBV5-1 and TRBJ2-5; the match to TRBD2 covers 7 bases. Germline CDR1 reads SGHRS; CDR2 reads YFSETQ. This CDR3 has 15 residues. The J segment lost 0 bases and the V segment lost 5 bases, leaving 7 bases of the junction unmatched. The CDR3 DNA sequence: TGCGCCAGCAGGGCCGGGACTACGTACCAAGAGACCCAGTACTTC. It is translated as CASRAGTTYQETQYF.